These 25 T cell receptor beta chains originate from one sample sequenced in a study of CD8+ T cells in alopecia areata. The sequencing template was cDNA reverse transcribed from extracted RNA. Only in-frame clones appear in the TCRdb table, and some are missing; sequencing was by immunoSEQ multiplex PCR. The sample shows about 280,000 clones, 55% to 70% of them seen only once. Regarding treatment: oral pan-JAK inhibitor, 5-10 mg twice daily. This specimen was CD4+ T cells sorted from blood, taken at week 24, from a patient treated with tofacitinib. All receptors come from a human donor with alopecia areata.

A note on this clone: The same CDR3 arises from other DNA sequences in this sample as well. V gene TRBV5-1 combines with J gene TRBJ2-7, with 9 bases that match TRBD1. Trimming at V came to 2 bases and at J to 3 bases, leaving 6 bases not matched to a gene. The CDR3 is made up of 15 amino acids. Germline loops: CDR1 SGHRS, CDR2 YFSETQ. CDR3 bases: TGCGCCAGCAGCTTAGGGGACAGGGACATCTACGAGCAGTACTTC. The encoded protein is CASSLGDRDIYEQYF.

The gene calls are TRBV29-1 and TRBJ2-5; perhaps TRBD1 as D (6 bases). Germline CDR1 SQVTM, CDR2 ANQGSEA. The CDR3 has 15 residues. V dropped 6 bases and J dropped 1 base, with 18 bases sitting between them. This CDR3 reads CSVAQAGQTQETQYF. DNA of the CDR3: TGCAGCGTCGCCCAGGCTGGACAGACCCAAGAGACCCAGTACTTC.

The chain carries TRBV30 and TRBJ1-4, with no clear D. The V and J ends lost 1 base and 4 bases respectively, with 1 base between them. The germline V gene has CDR1 GTSNPN and CDR2 SVGIG (reference sequence). The CDR3 spans 11 residues. As DNA, the CDR3 is TGTGCCTGGAGTGATAATGAAAAACTGTTTTTT. As protein: CAWSDNEKLFF. The whole variable domain, remainder taken from reference TRBV30 and TRBJ1-4, is SQTIHQWPATLVQPVGSPLSLECTVEGTSNPNLYWYRQAAGRGLQLLFYSVGIGQISSEVPQNLSASRPQDRQFILSSKKLLLSDSGFYLCAWSDNEKLFFGSGTQLSVL.

The rearrangement uses TRBV30 and TRBJ2-7; D gene ambiguous. Per the germline V gene, CDR1 is GTSNPN and CDR2 is SVGIG (reference sequence). The CDR3 totals 14 residues. The germline V and J ends were trimmed by 4 bases and 5 bases, with 18 bases remaining between them. CDR3 loop: CAWNPEAATHEQYF. CDR3 bases: TGTGCCTGGAACCCAGAGGCAGCTACCCACGAGCAGTACTTC.

This clone appeared a few times. This chain uses TRBV4-2 with TRBJ1-2; TRBD1 is a possible D gene (5 bases). The CDR3 spans 16 residues. Germline CDR1 is LGHNA and CDR2 is YNFKEQ. Trimming stripped 0 bases from V and 7 bases from J, with 18 bases between. The CDR3 here is CASSQDVGGRVAGYTF. The CDR3 DNA sequence: TGTGCCAGCAGCCAAGATGTTGGGGGTCGAGTAGCTGGCTACACCTTC.

The V call is TRBV5-6, the J call TRBJ1-6, with D maybe TRBD1 (5 bases). In germline, CDR1 is SGHDT, CDR2 YYEEEE. The V end was cut by 9 bases, the J end by 7 bases, with 8 bases between. This CDR3 has 11 amino acids. CDR3 DNA: TGTGCCACCCAGGGCAATTCACCCCTCCACTTT. It codes for CATQGNSPLHF.

The chain combines TRBV27 with TRBJ2-3; TRBD1 matches 8 bases. Per the germline V gene, CDR1 is MNHEY and CDR2 is SMNVEV (reference sequence). The CDR3 runs to 13 residues. The V segment lost 8 bases and the J segment 2 bases; nucleotides outside the gene matches: 3. The CDR3 spells CASGDRNTDTQYF. The CDR3 DNA is TGTGCCAGCGGGGACAGGAACACAGATACGCAGTATTTT.

CDR3 in amino acids: CASSLSTDGNTIYF. CDR3 DNA sequence: TGTGCCAGCAGCTTGTCGACAGATGGAAACACCATATATTTT. The chain employs TRBV7-9 and TRBJ1-3; the D gene is possibly TRBD1 (5 bases). Germline V gives CDR1 SEHNR, CDR2 FQNEAQ (reference sequence). The germline V and J ends were trimmed by 3 bases and 3 bases, with 9 bases remaining between them. CDR3 length equals 14 residues.

The V and J genes are TRBV14 and TRBJ2-1; D is uncertain. The germline V gene has CDR1 SGHDN and CDR2 FVKESK. The ends were cut back, 3 bases at V and 8 bases at J, with 8 bases in the middle. The CDR3 has 12 amino acids. In DNA form, the CDR3 reads TGTGCCAGCAGCCAGCAACACGATGAGCAGTTCTTC. This gives the protein CASSQQHDEQFF.

The chain recombines TRBV2 with TRBJ1-2, with D possibly matching TRBD1 (6 bases). This CDR3 is 12 amino acids long. Germline values: CDR1 SNHLY, CDR2 FYNNEI. V was cut by 7 bases and J by 8 bases, with 14 bases left in between. This chain's CDR3 is CASNTQGGGYTF. Here the CDR3 DNA reads TGTGCCAGCAACACCCAAGGGGGGGGCTACACCTTC.

The gene calls are TRBV4-1 and TRBJ1-4; D is possibly TRBD1 (5 bases). There are 15 residues in the CDR3. Germline V lookup: CDR1 MGHRA, CDR2 YSYEKL. V dropped 4 bases and J dropped 15 bases, with 24 bases sitting between them. As DNA, the CDR3 is TGCGCCAGCAGCCCCCGACCCACAGGCCCGGCCCCCTTGTTTTTT. Translating gives CASSPRPTGPAPLFF.

CDR3 sequence reads: CASSYSNRARQETQYF. The CDR3 DNA reads TGTGCCAGCAGTTACTCGAACAGGGCACGGCAAGAGACCCAGTACTTC. The rearrangement links TRBV6-5 to TRBJ2-5; a possible D gene is TRBD1 (6 bases). CDR1 MNHEY and CDR2 SVGAGI come from the germline V gene. V was clipped by 0 bases and J by 2 bases, with 13 bases between them. The CDR3 extends over 16 amino acids.

A single count supports this clone. The rearrangement uses TRBV5-1 and TRBJ1-6; the D is unclear. The CDR3 spans 13 residues. Trimming took off 1 base at V and 9 bases at J, with 8 bases between the two ends. Per the germline V gene, CDR1 is SGHRS and CDR2 is YFSETQ. DNA of the CDR3: TGCGCCAGCAGCTTGCGGACGGGTTCACCCCTCCACTTT. As protein: CASSLRTGSPLHF.

The gene calls are TRBV7-2 and TRBJ2-3; TRBD1 might be the D (5 bases). V was shortened by 0 bases and J by 0 bases, with 13 bases between the two germline ends. CDR1 and CDR2 (germline): SGHTA, FQGNSA. The CDR3 covers 17 residues. The CDR3, as DNA: TGTGCCAGCAGCTTAGCGTGGCGGACACACAGCACAGATACGCAGTATTTT. Encoded protein: CASSLAWRTHSTDTQYF.

The table lists this clone with a few counts. V usage is TRBV19 and J usage is TRBJ2-3, with TRBD2 matching over 7 bases. V shed 7 bases and J 4 bases; nucleotides not matched to a gene: 8. CDR3 length: 14 amino acids. Germline-derived CDR1 and CDR2 are LNHDA and SQIVND (reference sequence). The CDR3 sequence: CASMGGGSADTQYF. CDR3 nucleotide sequence: TGTGCCAGTATGGGCGGGGGTAGCGCAGATACGCAGTATTTT. Variable domain in full (rest from reference TRBV19 and TRBJ2-3): DGGITQSPKYLFRKEGQNVTLSCEQNLNHDAMYWYRQDPGQGLRLIYYSQIVNDFQKGDIAEGYSVSREKKESFPLTVTSAQKNPTAFYLCASMGGGSADTQYFGPGTRLTVL.

The V gene is TRBV9, the J gene TRBJ2-1; TRBD2 matches at 11 bases. Trimming at V came to 2 bases and at J to 7 bases, leaving 8 bases not matched to a gene. The CDR3 length is 16 residues. The germline CDR1 and CDR2 sequences are SGDLS and YYNGEE. Written as DNA, the CDR3 is TGTGCCAGCAGCGTTAGGACTAGCGGGCTGCGTAATGAGCAGTTCTTC. This codes for CASSVRTSGLRNEQFF. The entire variable domain, with the rest obtained from reference TRBV9 and TRBJ2-1, is as follows: DSGVTQTPKHLITATGQRVTLRCSPRSGDLSVYWYQQSLDQGLQFLIQYYNGEERAKGNILERFSAQQFPDLHSELNLSSLELGDSALYFCASSVRTSGLRNEQFFGPGTRLTVL.

The CDR3 region has the DNA TGTGCCAGCAGCTTAGTGGATGGGGGAAAGGAAAAACTGTTTTTT. Translation gives CASSLVDGGKEKLFF. This chain connects TRBV7-2 to TRBJ1-4, with a weak D call TRBD1 (5 bases). This CDR3 is 15 amino acids long. V was clipped by 1 base and J by 8 bases, with 14 bases between them. Germline V gene lookup returns CDR1 SGHTA and CDR2 FQGNSA.

V is TRBV4-3 and J is TRBJ1-5; D unresolved. The CDR3 length is 14 residues. V shed 0 bases and J shed 4 bases, with 7 bases lying between them. Germline assignment: CDR1 LGHNA and CDR2 YSLEER. DNA for the CDR3: TGCGCCAGCAGCCAAGATCTCGGTAATCAGCCCCAGCATTTT. It specifies CASSQDLGNQPQHF.

The V and J genes are TRBV7-9 and TRBJ2-5, with 12 bases fitting TRBD1. The CDR3 is 16 amino acids. Trimming took 1 base from V and 2 from J; bases not matched to a gene: 2. CDR1 is SEHNR, CDR2 FQNEAQ, per germline (reference sequence). The CDR3: CASSLGDRGQQETQYF. CDR3 DNA: TGTGCCAGCAGCTTAGGGGACAGGGGGCAGCAAGAGACCCAGTACTTC.

This clone was recorded a few times. This chain links TRBV4-1 with TRBJ2-5; D assignment may be TRBD1 or TRBD2 (5 bases each). Trimming removed 10 bases from V and 0 bases from J, with 18 bases in between. Germline CDR1 MGHRA, CDR2 YSYEKL. The CDR3 is 15 residues long. CDR3 sequence: CATTREGRYQETQYF. The CDR3 DNA reads as TGCGCCACCACACGCGAGGGACGGTACCAAGAGACCCAGTACTTC.

This chain links TRBV2 with TRBJ1-2; D not certain. The CDR3 contains 13 residues. Trimming left V 3 bases short and J 3 bases short, with 8 bases between. The V gene's germline CDR1 is SNHLY and CDR2 FYNNEI. The CDR3 DNA reads TGTGCCAGCAGTGAGTCAGATGACTATGGCTACACCTTC. This translates into CASSESDDYGYTF.

This chain connects TRBV9 to TRBJ2-5; possibly TRBD2 for D (6 bases). CDR3 length equals 18 residues. V lost 4 bases and J 3 bases, leaving 25 bases between the germline ends. CDR1 and CDR2 from the germline V gene are SGDLS and YYNGEE. The CDR3 DNA follows: TGTGCCAGCAGCACCTCGGGGCCGATAGGGCGCGGGAAAGAGACCCAGTACTTC. Translating gives CASSTSGPIGRGKETQYF.

The J gene is TRBJ2-5, the V gene TRBV6-5, with D uncertain. The CDR3 spans 14 residues. V shed 4 bases and J shed 6 bases, with 15 bases lying between them. Germline CDR1 is MNHEY and CDR2 is SVGAGI. CDR3 sequence: CASSSPTSQKTQYF. Here the CDR3 DNA reads TGTGCCAGCAGTTCCCCGACGAGTCAAAAGACCCAGTACTTC.

In nucleotides, the CDR3 is TGCAGCGCCCTAGGGGTCCCGGGTGGGTACACAGATACGCAGTATTTT. It encodes CSALGVPGGYTDTQYF. J is TRBJ2-3 and V is TRBV29-1, with D maybe TRBD1 (5 bases). This CDR3 comprises 16 residues. Germline CDR1 and CDR2: SQVTM and ANQGSEA. The ends were cut back, 7 bases at V and 2 bases at J, with 22 bases in the middle.

The chain has TRBV5-1 and TRBJ2-3; the D call may be TRBD1 or TRBD2 (5 bases each). V dropped 5 bases and J dropped 0 bases, with 13 bases sitting between them. This CDR3 is 15 amino acids long. The germline V gene encodes CDR1 SGHRS and CDR2 YFSETQ. The chain's CDR3 is CASSRGGDSTDTQYF. CDR3 nucleotides: TGCGCCAGCAGTCGAGGTGGGGACAGCACAGATACGCAGTATTTT.